This TCR beta chain was captured by sequencing in a study of blood T cell repertoires in COVID-19. Some clones are missing from TCRdb's copy, which holds only in-frame ones; the method was immunoSEQ multiplex PCR. Counted here are approximately 25,000 clones, 60% to 75% occurring once; the ten biggest clones make up about 6.5%. CDR1 and CDR2 (germline): SGHNT, YYREEE (reference sequence). Trimming shortened V by 1 base and J by 7 bases, and 3 bases separated the two germline ends. This CDR3 is built from 12 residues. V usage is TRBV5-4 and J usage is TRBJ1-6; the D is unclear. The sequence derives from a man aged 45-65 years with COVID-19, enrolled during active disease. The sample comprised peripheral blood. CDR3 amino acids: CASSLINSPLHF. CDR3 coding DNA: TGTGCCAGCAGCTTGATAAATTCACCCCTCCACTTT.